This TCR beta chain was captured by sequencing in a study of early T cells in non-severe SARS-CoV-2 infection. V was cut by 10 bases and J by 1 base, with 7 bases left in between. Germline lookup yields CDR1 SEHNR and CDR2 FQNEAQ (reference sequence). This CDR3 contains 11 residues. At least ten counts were recorded for this clonotype. Each cDNA molecule carried a unique molecular identifier. MiXCR was run by TCRdb on the 5' RACE reads, yielding one entry per CDR3 protein. The sample includes 90,000 to 120,000 distinct CDR3 sequences, over 8.5% of them seen just once. This TCR was recovered from an adult who was a healthcare worker with PCR-confirmed SARS-CoV-2 infection or an uninfected control (not recorded which). The chain links TRBV7-9 to TRBJ1-1; a possible D gene is TRBD1 (5 bases). Sequencing was done on a sample of whole blood. DNA for the CDR3: TGTGCCATAGGGGAGAACACTGAAGCTTTCTTT. It is translated as CAIGENTEAFF.